This TCR beta chain was sequenced during a study of T cell changes during pregnancy in multiple sclerosis. Trimming shortened V by 1 base and J by 4 bases, and 19 bases separated the two germline ends. The CDR3 is 18 residues long. The V gene's germline CDR1 is SGHAT and CDR2 FQNNGV. Assay used: immunoSEQ multiplex PCR; TCRdb lists only in-frame clones, some missing. The sample gives roughly 48,000 clones, roughly 94% of which show up once; approximately 0.49% is in the top ten. The TCR sequence derives from a female donor with multiple sclerosis, enrolled in a pregnancy study. This sample comprised CD4+ T cells from peripheral blood mononuclear cells, obtained in the first trimester of pregnancy. V gene TRBV11-2 combines with J gene TRBJ1-4; no definite D call. For the CDR3, the DNA is TGTGCCAGCAGCTTAGTAGTCGGCGGTAAACACTATAATGAAAAACTGTTTTTT. Its protein is CASSLVVGGKHYNEKLFF.